The rows below give T cell receptor beta chains drawn from one sample of a study of blood T cell repertoires in COVID-19. Assay used: immunoSEQ multiplex PCR; TCRdb lists only in-frame clones, some missing. The sample carries roughly 150,000 clones, approximately 84% recorded once. The sample taken for sequencing was peripheral blood. The receptors derive from a man between 65 and 80 years old with active or convalescent COVID-19. Both conserved end residues are part of each CDR3. Fields, in order: J gene, clone size, D gene, V gene, CDR3 protein, CDR3 DNA. A D gene is named only where the DNA matches it firmly. Clone size is not always given. Where it is, it says once, few, many or a class for expanded clones.

>TRBJ1-5|-|TRBD1|TRBV5-8
CASSSGQHSNQPQHF
TGTGCCAGCAGCTCGGGACAGCATAGCAATCAGCCCCAGCATTTT
>TRBJ1-3|-|TRBD1|TRBV7-6
CASSLAPRGWISGNTIYF
TGTGCCAGCAGCTTAGCGCCCAGGGGGTGGATCTCTGGAAACACCATATATTTT
>TRBJ2-2|-|TRBD2|TRBV7-8
CASSLGGLGTAGELFF
TGTGCCAGCAGCTTAGGTGGACTAGGGACGGCCGGGGAGCTGTTTTTT
>TRBJ1-2|-|-|TRBV25-1
CASQSRGGGYGYTF
TGTGCCAGCCAATCGCGGGGAGGGGGCTATGGCTACACCTTC
>TRBJ2-3|-|TRBD2|TRBV5-1
CASSPRERGAPDTQYF
TGCGCCAGCAGCCCGAGGGAGCGGGGGGCCCCAGATACGCAGTATTTT
>TRBJ2-1|-|-|TRBV5-1
CASSLETGWFDEQFF
TGCGCCAGCAGCTTGGAAACAGGGTGGTTCGATGAGCAGTTCTTC
>TRBJ2-7|-|-|TRBV5-1
CASSLTGTSPYEQYF
TGCGCCAGCAGTCTCACCGGGACTTCTCCCTACGAGCAGTACTTC
>TRBJ1-6|few|-|TRBV6-1
CASSETGSDNSPLHF
TGTGCCAGCAGTGAGACAGGATCGGACAATTCACCCCTCCACTTT
>TRBJ2-3|-|TRBD2|TRBV9
CASSVGTSGGQQAQYF
TGTGCCAGCAGCGTAGGCACTAGCGGGGGCCAACAAGCGCAGTATTTT
>TRBJ2-3|-|-|TRBV14
CASSQNRRTDTQYF
TGTGCCAGCAGCCAAAACAGACGCACAGATACGCAGTATTTT
>TRBJ1-5|-|-|TRBV7-2
CASSPDRGYQPQHF
TGTGCCAGCAGCCCCGACAGAGGATATCAGCCCCAGCATTTT
>TRBJ1-2|-|-|TRBV5-6
CASSLRQAHYGYTF
TGTGCCAGCAGCTTGCGACAGGCTCACTATGGCTACACCTTC
>TRBJ2-5|once|-|TRBV7-9
CASSSFKGAKQGQETQYF
TGTGCCAGCAGCTCGTTCAAAGGGGCGAAGCAAGGCCAAGAGACCCAGTACTTC
>TRBJ1-4|-|-|TRBV7-2
CASSLSWGGGRVNNEKLFF
TGTGCCAGCAGCTTATCTTGGGGGGGTGGACGGGTTAATAATGAAAAACTGTTTTTT
>TRBJ2-6|-|-|TRBV5-4
CASSPPRQESSGANVLTF
TGTGCCAGCAGCCCCCCGCGACAGGAGAGCTCTGGGGCCAACGTCCTGACTTTC
>TRBJ2-7|-|-|TRBV7-9
CASSLWAVDEQYF
TGTGCCAGCAGCTTATGGGCAGTTGACGAGCAGTACTTC
>TRBJ2-1|-|-|TRBV3-1/TRBV3-2
CASSSWKGGVNEQFF
TGTGCCAGCAGCTCCTGGAAGGGCGGGGTCAATGAGCAGTTCTTC
>TRBJ2-1|few|TRBD2|TRBV5-1
CASSLGTSGRDSYNEQFF
TGCGCCAGCAGCCTAGGGACTAGCGGGAGGGACTCCTACAATGAGCAGTTCTTC
>TRBJ2-1|few|-|TRBV18
CASSSTGGSYNEQFF
TGTGCCAGCTCGTCCACAGGTGGCTCCTACAATGAGCAGTTCTTC
>TRBJ1-6|many|-|TRBV7-2
CASSFTGLGGNSPLHF
TGTGCCAGCAGCTTCACGGGGTTGGGAGGGAATTCACCCCTCCACTTT
>TRBJ2-6|-|-|TRBV6-5
CASRPRTAGANVLTF
TGTGCCAGCAGACCTAGGACAGCGGGGGCCAACGTCCTGACTTTC
>TRBJ1-4|-|-|TRBV6-2/TRBV6-3
CASSTPGQINEKLFF
TGTGCCAGCAGTACCCCCGGACAGATTAATGAAAAACTGTTTTTT
>TRBJ2-3|-|-|TRBV19
CASSIGAGAADTQYF
TGTGCCAGTAGTATAGGGGCAGGGGCTGCAGATACGCAGTATTTT
>TRBJ1-2|-|-|TRBV10-2
CASSEAGQRYGYTF
TGCGCCAGCAGTGAGGCGGGGCAACGGTATGGCTACACCTTC
>TRBJ1-3|-|-|TRBV7-9
CASSRVGGNTIYF
TGTGCCAGCTCCCGGGTGGGTGGAAACACCATATATTTT
>TRBJ1-5|-|-|TRBV19
CASSIKGKIFNQPQHF
TGTGCCAGTAGTATTAAGGGGAAGATCTTCAATCAGCCCCAGCATTTT
>TRBJ2-5|-|-|TRBV4-3
CASSQTTGTLETQYF
TGCGCCAGCAGCCAAACGACCGGGACACTAGAGACCCAGTACTTC
>TRBJ2-7|-|TRBD1|TRBV11-2
CASTSPGTGTYEQYF
TGTGCCAGCACCTCCCCCGGGACAGGGACTTACGAGCAGTACTTC
>TRBJ2-5|once|TRBD1|TRBV7-6
CASSLNGQGQETQYF
TGTGCCAGCAGCTTAAATGGACAGGGGCAAGAGACCCAGTACTTC
>TRBJ2-5|once|-|TRBV14
CASSQDPMILKAQYF
TGTGCCAGCAGCCAAGACCCCATGATCCTAAAAGCCCAGTACTTC
>TRBJ1-1|-|-|TRBV5-4
CASSLTGGVNTEAFF
TGTGCCAGCAGCTTGACCGGCGGGGTGAACACTGAAGCTTTCTTT
>TRBJ2-7|few|-|TRBV10-2
CASSEPPAGSREQYF
TGCGCCAGCAGTGAGCCGCCGGCGGGATCGAGGGAGCAGTACTTC
>TRBJ2-2|-|-|TRBV10-3
CALKHPAGELFF
TGTGCCCTAAAGCACCCGGCCGGGGAGCTGTTTTTT
>TRBJ2-1|-|-|TRBV7-9
CASSRASGRMRQFF
TGTGCCAGCAGCCGCGCCAGCGGTAGAATGAGGCAGTTCTTC
>TRBJ1-3|-|-|TRBV4-3
CASSQEGSSGNTIYF
TGCGCCAGCAGCCAGGAGGGAAGCTCTGGAAACACCATATATTTT
>TRBJ2-3|-|-|TRBV24-1
CATSEGSRVTDTQYF
TGTGCCACCAGCGAAGGAAGCAGGGTCACAGATACGCAGTATTTT
>TRBJ2-1|-|-|TRBV2
CASSVPMGGEFF
TGTGCCAGCAGTGTCCCTATGGGGGGTGAGTTCTTC
>TRBJ2-7|-|TRBD1|TRBV5-4
CASSPGYVDRGPINLYEQYF
TGTGCCAGCAGCCCCGGTTACGTGGACAGGGGGCCGATTAACCTCTACGAGCAGTACTTC
>TRBJ2-2|few|-|TRBV5-1
CASSLVAGSNTGELFF
TGCGCCAGCAGCTTGGTGGCAGGCTCGAACACCGGGGAGCTGTTTTTT
>TRBJ1-3|-|TRBD1|TRBV6-1
CASSVYRGSSGNTIYF
TGTGCCAGCAGTGTATACAGGGGCAGCTCTGGAAACACCATATATTTT
>TRBJ1-1|-|-|TRBV10-1
CASSEYSQRGRNTEAFF
TGCGCCAGCAGTGAATATTCCCAACGCGGGAGGAACACTGAAGCTTTCTTT
>TRBJ2-7|-|-|TRBV27
CASSPLGARSSYEQYF
TGTGCCAGCAGTCCCTTGGGGGCCAGATCTTCCTACGAGCAGTACTTC
>TRBJ1-1|few|-|TRBV19
CASSLQLNTEAFF
TGTGCCAGTAGCCTACAGCTGAACACTGAAGCTTTCTTT
>TRBJ2-7|-|-|TRBV21-1
CASSKVRRGGPYEQYF
TGTGCCAGCAGCAAAGTGCGGAGGGGCGGACCCTACGAGCAGTACTTC
>TRBJ2-3|once|TRBD2|TRBV30
CAGKRGGADTQYF
TGTGCCGGAAAGCGGGGGGGGGCAGATACGCAGTATTTT
>TRBJ1-4|-|-|TRBV2
CASSVRGTANEKLFF
TGTGCCAGCAGTGTTCGGGGGACGGCTAATGAAAAACTGTTTTTT
>TRBJ2-7|-|TRBD1|TRBV7-8
CASSSTRDRVAGQGEQYF
TGTGCCAGCAGCTCAACCCGGGACAGGGTCGCCGGACAAGGCGAGCAGTACTTC
>TRBJ2-3|-|-|TRBV7-2
CASSSMAERGDTQYF
TGTGCCAGCAGCTCCATGGCGGAGAGGGGGGATACGCAGTATTTT
>TRBJ2-2|-|-|TRBV9
CASSVEGDTGELFF
TGTGCCAGCAGCGTAGAGGGGGACACCGGGGAGCTGTTTTTT
>TRBJ2-1|-|TRBD2|TRBV6-1
CASSEALFASGSFDEQFF
TGTGCCAGCAGTGAAGCGCTCTTCGCTAGCGGGAGTTTCGATGAGCAGTTCTTC
>TRBJ2-7|-|TRBD2|TRBV4-3
CASSQDVGLAGGVRTYEQYF
TGCGCCAGCAGCCAAGATGTGGGACTAGCGGGAGGTGTTAGGACCTACGAGCAGTACTTC
>TRBJ2-1|-|TRBD2|TRBV14
CASSQLGLAGTAYNEQFF
TGTGCCAGCAGCCAATTGGGTCTAGCGGGGACAGCCTACAATGAGCAGTTCTTC
>TRBJ1-4|-|-|TRBV28
CASSPTLGEKLFF
TGTGCCAGCAGTCCCACGCTTGGCGAAAAACTGTTTTTT
>TRBJ2-7|-|-|TRBV15
CATSARRETYEQYF
TGTGCCACCAGCGCACGCCGGGAAACCTACGAGCAGTACTTC
>TRBJ2-7|many|-|TRBV5-5
CASSIAGAYEQYF
TGTGCCAGCAGCATTGCGGGGGCTTACGAGCAGTACTTC
>TRBJ1-5|few|TRBD1|TRBV10-2
CASSARTGGPNQPQHF
TGCGCCAGCAGTGCGAGGACAGGGGGCCCCAATCAGCCCCAGCATTTT
>TRBJ2-5|-|TRBD1|TRBV6-1
CASSDKASGTGGQETQYF
TGTGCCAGCAGTGATAAGGCATCCGGGACAGGGGGCCAAGAGACCCAGTACTTC
>TRBJ2-1|-|-|TRBV5-6
CASSLLGGEGYNEQFF
TGTGCCAGCAGCTTGCTCGGGGGTGAGGGCTACAATGAGCAGTTCTTC
>TRBJ2-1|-|TRBD2|TRBV5-4
CASSLGRESYNEQFF
TGTGCCAGCAGCTTGGGGCGGGAGTCCTACAATGAGCAGTTCTTC
>TRBJ1-5|-|-|TRBV6-2/TRBV6-3
CASSPDPLRAQPQHF
TGTGCCAGCAGTCCGGACCCTCTGAGGGCTCAGCCCCAGCATTTT